These 3 T cell receptor beta chains were sequenced from one sample in a study of blood T cell repertoires in COVID-19. This table comes from immunoSEQ multiplex PCR, and its TCRdb copy is limited to in-frame clones, with some not included. The table lists a few hundred thousand clones, around 83% of them singletons. Sequencing was carried out using peripheral blood. All receptors derive from a woman in her thirties or forties who had recovered from COVID-19.

This clone was recorded a few times. This chain uses TRBV12-5 with TRBJ1-1; TRBD1 aligns across 7 bases. This CDR3 region has 14 residues. V was clipped by 5 bases and J by 4 bases; unmatched bases: 7. In germline, CDR1 is LGHNT, CDR2 FRNRAP. Written as DNA, the CDR3 is TGTGCTAGTGGTCCGGACAGGTCCCTCACTGAAGCTTTCTTT. This gives the protein CASGPDRSLTEAFF.

The chain employs TRBV9 and TRBJ2-3; D is perhaps TRBD2 (7 bases). This CDR3 contains 16 residues. V dropped 0 bases and J dropped 3 bases, with 14 bases sitting between them. The germline CDR1 and CDR2 sequences are SGDLS and YYNGEE. CDR3 DNA sequence: TGTGCCAGCAGCGTAGGGGGAGGGGGTACGACAGATACGCAGTATTTT. Encoded protein: CASSVGGGGTTDTQYF. Combining the CDR3 with reference TRBV9 and TRBJ2-3 gives the whole variable domain DSGVTQTPKHLITATGQRVTLRCSPRSGDLSVYWYQQSLDQGLQFLIQYYNGEERAKGNILERFSAQQFPDLHSELNLSSLELGDSALYFCASSVGGGGTTDTQYFGPGTRLTVL.

The chain recombines TRBV12-3 or TRBV12-4 with TRBJ1-2; D is possibly TRBD1 (5 bases). Trimming pared 1 base from V and 8 bases from J, leaving 11 bases between. The length of the CDR3 is 13 residues. This CDR3 is CASSLVPGSGYTF. The CDR3 region has the DNA TGTGCCAGCAGTTTAGTTCCAGGGTCCGGCTACACCTTC.